A single sample is the source of the 10 T cell receptor beta chains below, sequenced in a study of blood T cell repertoires in COVID-19. Some clones are missing from TCRdb's copy, which holds only in-frame ones; the method was immunoSEQ multiplex PCR. The sample consists of 200,000 to 250,000 clones, roughly 91% of them appearing once. The sequenced material came from peripheral blood. These receptors were obtained from a man between 25 and 39 years old with COVID-19, enrolled during active disease.

V usage is TRBV5-1 and J usage is TRBJ2-6; TRBD1 might be the D (6 bases). The germline CDR1 and CDR2 sequences are SGHRS and YFSETQ. Trimming removed 2 bases from V and 2 bases from J, with 8 bases in between. The CDR3 runs to 15 residues. The CDR3: CASSLGGAGANVLTF. In DNA form, the CDR3 reads TGCGCCAGCAGCTTAGGGGGTGCTGGGGCCAACGTCCTGACTTTC.

The rearrangement links TRBV5-4 to TRBJ2-7; 7 bases map to TRBD1. CDR3 length equals 14 residues. Germline CDR1 is SGHNT and CDR2 is YYREEE (reference sequence). Trimming cost V 0 bases and J 3 bases; bases outside gene matches: 3. The CDR3 region is CASSLEWDSYEQYF. In DNA form, the CDR3 reads TGTGCCAGCAGCTTGGAGTGGGACAGCTACGAGCAGTACTTC.

The chain carries TRBV2 and TRBJ1-3; D is uncertain. Germline lookup yields CDR1 SNHLY and CDR2 FYNNEI. This CDR3 has 14 amino acids. The germline V and J ends were trimmed by 1 base and 2 bases, with 6 bases remaining between them. The CDR3 loop is CASSEERAGNTIYF. The CDR3 DNA follows: TGTGCCAGCAGTGAAGAGAGGGCTGGAAACACCATATATTTT.

The chain combines TRBV18 with TRBJ2-7; the D is unclear. The V end lost 2 bases, the J end lost 0 bases, and 8 bases lay between the germline ends. CDR1 KGHSH and CDR2 LQKENI come from the germline V gene. CDR3 size: 14 residues. For the CDR3, the DNA is TGTGCCAGCTCACCAGGCGGCGTCTCCTACGAGCAGTACTTC. As protein: CASSPGGVSYEQYF.

The gene calls are TRBV18 and TRBJ2-5, with 13 bases aligning to TRBD2. J was trimmed by 5 bases and V by 3 bases; bases with no gene match: 9. CDR3 length: 17 amino acids. The germline CDR1 and CDR2 sequences are KGHSH and LQKENI. This CDR3 reads CASSPPTSGGPRETQYF. In nucleotides, the CDR3 is TGTGCCAGCTCACCCCCGACTAGCGGGGGGCCGAGGGAGACCCAGTACTTC.

The chain couples TRBV3-1 (or the pseudogene TRBV3-2) to TRBJ1-3, with D maybe TRBD1 (5 bases). Germline CDR1 LGHDT, CDR2 YNNKEL (reference sequence). V lost 5 bases, J lost 4 bases, and 15 bases lay in between. The CDR3 length is 15 residues. As DNA, the CDR3 is TGTGCCAGCAGCTTGTCCCAGGGTTCCGGAAACACCATATATTTT. Its protein product is CASSLSQGSGNTIYF.

The chain is built from TRBV2 and TRBJ1-6; D perhaps matches TRBD1 (6 bases). Germline V gene data show CDR1 as SNHLY and CDR2 as FYNNEI. Between the trimmed V and J ends, which lost 4 bases and 4 bases, there was a span of 14 bases. The CDR3 spans 16 residues. CDR3 DNA sequence: TGTGCCAGCAGTGGGGCAGGGGATGAGTATAATTCACCCCTCCACTTT. It is translated as CASSGAGDEYNSPLHF. Full variable domain (remainder filled in from reference TRBV2 and TRBJ1-6): EPEVTQTPSHQVTQMGQEVILRCVPISNHLYFYWYRQILGQKVEFLVSFYNNEISEKSEIFDDQFSVERPDGSNFTLKIRSTKLEDSAMYFCASSGAGDEYNSPLHFGNGTRLTVT.

The V call is TRBV6-4, the J call TRBJ2-5; 8 bases are shared with TRBD2. V lost 6 bases, J lost 5 bases, and 20 bases stayed unmatched. This CDR3 is built from 18 residues. CDR1 and CDR2 (germline): MRHNA, SNTAGT. The CDR3 loop reads CASRAGGGLFRCSETQYF. CDR3 coding DNA: TGTGCCAGCAGGGCCGGGGGGGGCCTTTTTAGATGCTCGGAGACCCAGTACTTC.

This sequence joins TRBV6-5 and TRBJ1-5, with D unresolved. This CDR3 has 13 residues. Germline CDR1 is MNHEY and CDR2 is SVGAGI. The V end lost 0 bases, the J end lost 6 bases, and 6 bases lay between the germline ends. CDR3: CASSYSSGQPQHF. Here the CDR3 DNA reads TGTGCCAGCAGTTACTCGTCAGGTCAGCCCCAGCATTTT.

This rearrangement joins TRBV7-9 to TRBJ2-7; D gene uncertain. Between the trimmed V and J ends, which lost 4 bases and 4 bases, there was a span of 14 bases. Germline V gene data show CDR1 as SEHNR and CDR2 as FQNEAQ (reference sequence). The CDR3 totals 14 residues. Written as DNA, the CDR3 is TGTGCCAGCAGCTCCTCCTTCACACCGTACGAGCAGTACTTC. This codes for CASSSSFTPYEQYF.